Listed below are T cell receptor beta chains from one sample, sequenced in a study of CD8 T cells in ankylosing spondylitis. MiXCR was run by TCRdb on the 5' RACE reads, yielding one entry per CDR3 protein. The sample has some 350,000 distinct CDR3 sequences; roughly 14% are singletons. Material for sequencing was blood, either unsorted or a sorted T cell fraction (not recorded which). These receptors all stem from a male donor with ankylosing spondylitis or in good health (not recorded which). Each CDR3 is given with its conserved first and last residue.

j_gene: TRBJ2-5
v_gene: TRBV20-1
CDR3aa: CSANGETQYF

j_gene: TRBJ1-5
v_gene: TRBV7-2
CDR3aa: CASSLLRGNQPQHF

j_gene: TRBJ2-2
v_gene: TRBV6-1
CDR3aa: CASSGGGTDTGELFF

j_gene: TRBJ1-2
v_gene: TRBV29-1
CDR3aa: CSVDNPGLLVRGYTF

j_gene: TRBJ2-7
v_gene: TRBV5-1
CDR3aa: CASKGVQGAVEQYF

j_gene: TRBJ2-7
v_gene: TRBV11-2
CDR3aa: CASGSFRTGGEFGEQYF

j_gene: TRBJ1-3
v_gene: TRBV12-3/TRBV12-4
CDR3aa: CASSLSSRGKNTIYF

j_gene: TRBJ1-1
v_gene: TRBV30
CDR3aa: CAWSVLQLKTEAFF

j_gene: TRBJ1-1
v_gene: TRBV18
CDR3aa: CASSPRGQRTEAFF

j_gene: TRBJ2-1
v_gene: TRBV7-2
CDR3aa: CASSLGFGGRGYEQFF

j_gene: TRBJ2-1
v_gene: TRBV20-1
CDR3aa: CSARDPPTNEQFF

j_gene: TRBJ2-1
v_gene: TRBV7-2
CDR3aa: CASSFTGGEFF

j_gene: TRBJ1-2
v_gene: TRBV11-2
CDR3aa: CASSLGLHYTF

j_gene: TRBJ2-6
v_gene: TRBV4-2
CDR3aa: CASSQLTSSGANVLTF

j_gene: TRBJ1-5
v_gene: TRBV11-2
CDR3aa: CASSLSPTAPQHF

j_gene: TRBJ1-4
v_gene: TRBV20-1
CDR3aa: CSARGAGGEKLFF

j_gene: TRBJ1-1
v_gene: TRBV7-8
CDR3aa: CASSANREAFF

j_gene: TRBJ1-2
v_gene: TRBV5-1
CDR3aa: CASSVGQGHSYTF

j_gene: TRBJ2-7
v_gene: TRBV12-3/TRBV12-4
CDR3aa: CASTVTGRNYEQYF

j_gene: TRBJ2-1
v_gene: TRBV3-1
CDR3aa: CASSQAETRQFF

j_gene: TRBJ2-7
v_gene: TRBV6-6
CDR3aa: CASSYSEGYEQYF

j_gene: TRBJ1-5
v_gene: TRBV5-1
CDR3aa: CASSLDSGSNQPQHF

j_gene: TRBJ1-2
v_gene: TRBV12-3/TRBV12-4
CDR3aa: CASKGGSVIGYTF

j_gene: TRBJ2-1
v_gene: TRBV5-5
CDR3aa: CASSTGTSESYNEQFF

j_gene: TRBJ1-6
v_gene: TRBV29-1
CDR3aa: CSVASSYNSPLHF

j_gene: TRBJ1-2
v_gene: TRBV10-3
CDR3aa: CAIRGQGRQGYTF

j_gene: TRBJ1-5
v_gene: TRBV2
CDR3aa: CARGQGGNQPQHF

j_gene: TRBJ1-1
v_gene: TRBV3-1
CDR3aa: CASSQGVHTEAFF

j_gene: TRBJ2-5
v_gene: TRBV29-1
CDR3aa: CSVRLNQETQYF

j_gene: TRBJ2-7
v_gene: TRBV12-3/TRBV12-4
CDR3aa: CASSLGTWTTTYEQYF

j_gene: TRBJ2-1
v_gene: TRBV20-1
CDR3aa: CSARQGGAGGYNEQFF